This is a list of T cell receptor beta chains from one sample in a study of early T cells in non-severe SARS-CoV-2 infection. TCRdb re-called the 5' RACE reads through MiXCR, storing one row per CDR3 protein. Here the sample spans 70,000 to 95,000 distinct CDR3 sequences, about 9.6% being singletons. The sequencing input was whole blood. The receptor source for this set is an adult who was a healthcare worker with PCR-confirmed SARS-CoV-2 infection or an uninfected control (not recorded which). The conserved cysteine and the conserved F or W are not part of the CDR3 here. Size tells how often a clone was seen (once, few, many) or the class of an expanded clone, and some rows leave it out.

>TRBJ1-1|many|13|TRBV4-1
ASSQEETVTTEAF
>TRBJ1-1|many|10|TRBV12-3/TRBV12-4
ASNRVNTEAF
>TRBJ2-1|many|13|TRBV30
AWSTGLEPFREQF
>TRBJ2-7|few|15|TRBV28
ASSLAGRVRSSYEQY
>TRBJ2-5|.|12|TRBV5-6
ASSGTGGEETQY
>TRBJ2-3|many|12|TRBV20-1
SATKSGEALAQY
>TRBJ2-7|.|13|TRBV7-2
ASSLDPHPVYEQY
>TRBJ2-3|many|12|TRBV7-9
ASSYLPGPDTQY
>TRBJ2-2|many|9|TRBV29-1
SVEGAGELF
>TRBJ2-3|.|9|TRBV7-9
ASSRENTQY
>TRBJ2-3|once|14|TRBV14
ASSQGTGLSTDTQY
>TRBJ2-1|few|11|TRBV30
AWVSGPYNEQF
>TRBJ1-2|many|10|TRBV29-1
SGGQGGDGYT
>TRBJ2-3|many|14|TRBV7-3
ASSQGLAGITDTQY
>TRBJ1-5|.|12|TRBV7-9
ASSESSGDQPQH
>TRBJ2-5|many|15|TRBV6-5
ASSPQMGSHHRETQY
>TRBJ1-4|.|12|TRBV2
ASSWEGIGEKLF
>TRBJ2-1|many|13|TRBV5-1
ASSSQGLSYNEQF